This T cell receptor (beta chain) derives from a study of T cell responses to AZD1222 COVID-19 vaccine. With respect to this clone: The antigen remains unidentified.

V gave up 2 bases and J gave up 1 base, with 9 bases separating them. There are 15 residues in the CDR3. From germline, CDR1 is LGHNA and CDR2 YNFKEQ. Method: immunoSEQ multiplex PCR; TCRdb's copy keeps in-frame clones and lacks some. Seen here are approximately 130,000 clones, 93% observed once, and the top ten hold approximately 3.1%. General observations from the study: Seropositive at baseline were only a handful of AZD1222 recipients.

The rearrangement joins TRBV4-2 to TRBJ2-1; D ambiguous. The TCR comes from an adult in good health. The source material was peripheral blood, sampled on day 0 of AZD1222 vaccination. CDR3 sequence reads: CASSQSSPSYNEQFF. The CDR3 nucleotides read TGTGCCAGCAGCCAATCCAGCCCTTCCTACAATGAGCAGTTCTTC.